The 4 T cell receptor beta chains reported below all come from one sample, sequenced in a study of shared clonotypes between healthy human individuals. Profiling relied on immunoSEQ multiplex PCR, and the TCRdb table lists in-frame clones only, not all of them. This table holds 550,000 to 750,000 clones, 92% found once. Naive CD8 cells lacked CD45RO and underwent positive selection for CCR7, leaving out terminally differentiated effector memory CD45RA+ cells. The sample taken for sequencing was naive CD8+ T cells sorted from blood. The receptors derive from a man aged 25-45 years in good health.

The rearrangement uses TRBV19 and TRBJ2-7; 14 bases fit TRBD2. Trimming took 4 bases from V and 5 from J; bases not matched to a gene: 7. The CDR3 has 16 amino acids. The germline CDR1 and CDR2 sequences are LNHDA and SQIVND (reference sequence). The CDR3 DNA sequence: TGTGCCAGTAGTACGGGACTAGCGGGAGCTTGGGACGAGCAGTACTTC. Its protein product is CASSTGLAGAWDEQYF.

The rearrangement uses TRBV4-3 and TRBJ1-3; the D gene is possibly TRBD1 (6 bases). In germline, CDR1 is LGHNA, CDR2 YSLEER. The CDR3 runs to 16 residues. The V and J ends lost 0 bases and 1 base respectively, with 10 bases between them. CDR3 loop: CASSQDTGWSGNTIYF. Written as DNA, the CDR3 is TGCGCCAGCAGCCAAGACACAGGGTGGTCTGGAAACACCATATATTTT.

About this clone itself: Other DNA sequences within the sample encode an identical CDR3. The rearrangement uses TRBV9 and TRBJ2-7; 10 bases are a match to TRBD1. From germline, CDR1 is SGDLS and CDR2 YYNGEE. This CDR3 is 14 amino acids long. J was trimmed by 4 bases and V by 3 bases; bases with no gene match: 4. The DNA of the CDR3 is TGTGCCAGCAGCGCCGGACAGGGGGGTTACGAGCAGTACTTC. This translates into CASSAGQGGYEQYF. Supplemented by reference TRBV9 and TRBJ2-7, the full variable domain reads DSGVTQTPKHLITATGQRVTLRCSPRSGDLSVYWYQQSLDQGLQFLIQYYNGEERAKGNILERFSAQQFPDLHSELNLSSLELGDSALYFCASSAGQGGYEQYFGPGTRLTVT.

This chain links TRBV6-1 with TRBJ2-1; no reliable D call. CDR1 MNHNS and CDR2 SASEGT come from the germline V gene. CDR3 length: 15 amino acids. The V end was cut by 2 bases, the J end by 1 base, with 9 bases between. The CDR3 reads CASSESETSYNEQFF. The DNA of the CDR3 is TGTGCCAGCAGTGAATCAGAGACTTCCTACAATGAGCAGTTCTTC.